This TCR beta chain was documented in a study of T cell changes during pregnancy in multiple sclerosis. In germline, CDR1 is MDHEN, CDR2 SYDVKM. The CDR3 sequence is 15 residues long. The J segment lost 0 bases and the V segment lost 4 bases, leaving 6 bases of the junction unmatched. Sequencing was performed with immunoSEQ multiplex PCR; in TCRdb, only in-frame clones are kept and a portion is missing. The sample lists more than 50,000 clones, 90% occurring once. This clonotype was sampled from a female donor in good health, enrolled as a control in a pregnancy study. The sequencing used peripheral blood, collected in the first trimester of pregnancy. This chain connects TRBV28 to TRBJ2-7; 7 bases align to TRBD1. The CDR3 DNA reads TGTGCCAGCAGTTCCGGACAGGCGAGCTCCTACGAGCAGTACTTC. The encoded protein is CASSSGQASSYEQYF.